The following is a T cell receptor beta chain sequence with its context. Its matching antigen is unknown. This record belongs to a study of cytotoxic CD8 clonotypes in ibrutinib-treated CLL. About the research overall: Averaging across samples gave about 230,000 productive templates and tens of thousands of productive rearrangements.

The V and J ends lost 0 bases and 3 bases, in that order; junction bases with no gene match: 5. The length of the CDR3 is 15 residues. CDR1 and CDR2 (germline): SNHLY, FYNNEI. Findings and limits, study-wide: Among the clonotypes, public ones were uncommon and contracted or held stable on treatment. Clonality grew at ibrutinib response; at progression, it decreased back toward baseline. Researchers report that baseline clonality outpaced age-matched healthy donors and tracked circulating CD8+ T-cell counts.

Sequencing used immunoSEQ multiplex PCR; TCRdb keeps in-frame clones, though not all of them. The sample carries 45,000 or so clones, about three fifths recorded once. The rearrangement uses TRBV2 and TRBJ2-7; TRBD1 matches at 7 bases. This sequence was found in a human donor with chronic lymphocytic leukemia. The sequencing here drew on PBMCs, taken after 24 months of ibrutinib treatment. Here the CDR3 reads CASSEAQGGFYEQYF. CDR3 nucleotide sequence: TGTGCCAGCAGTGAAGCGCAAGGGGGCTTCTACGAGCAGTACTTC.